This entry is about one T cell receptor beta chain. Its antigen remains unknown. MiXCR, run by TCRdb on the RT-PCR reads, gives a single entry per CDR3 protein. In the table there are fewer than 550,000 distinct CDR3 sequences, about 25% of which are singletons. This specimen belongs to a study of response to subunit inactivated influenza vaccine. General study results and limits: It was the authors' suggestion that each seasonal influenza vaccination recruits few new T cells.

Germline V lookup: CDR1 SGDLS, CDR2 YYNGEE. This CDR3 spans 17 amino acids. The V segment lost 3 bases and the J segment 1 base; nucleotides outside the gene matches: 7. V gene TRBV9 combines with J gene TRBJ2-3; 11 bases agree with TRBD2. The sequence derives from a man aged 45-65 years who received an inactivated influenza vaccine. The sequences come from CD4+ T cells sorted from PBMCs, collected around 5 days after vaccination. This CDR3 is CASSAIPTSGGTDTQYF. The CDR3 DNA follows: TGTGCCAGCAGCGCGATCCCGACTAGCGGGGGCACAGATACGCAGTATTTT.